Below, 4 T cell receptor beta chains from the same sample are listed, as sequenced in a study of T-cell memory formation after mild COVID-19. TCRdb re-analysed the 5' RACE reads in MiXCR, keeping a single row per CDR3 protein. The repertoire includes about 320,000 distinct CDR3 sequences, roughly an eighth of them detected once, and approximately 22% sits in the top ten. The sequenced sample was PBMCs or a T cell subset sorted from them (not recorded which). The source of these receptors is a man aged 18 to 29 who had mild COVID-19 (a few samples of this study predate the infection). Cell type and time point are not known.

The rearrangement links TRBV3-1 to TRBJ1-1; 7 nucleotides align to TRBD1. The germline gives CDR1 LGHDT, CDR2 YNNKEL (reference sequence). V shed 0 bases and J 4 bases; nucleotides not matched to a gene: 5. This CDR3 comprises 15 residues. The DNA for the CDR3 is TGTGCCAGCAGCCAAGAGGCCAGGGGGGTCACTGAAGCTTTCTTT. Translation: CASSQEARGVTEAFF.

This clonotype has at least ten counts. The V gene is TRBV11-2, the J gene TRBJ2-1; a weak D match, TRBD2 (6 bases). The CDR3 has 13 amino acids. From germline, CDR1 is SGHAT and CDR2 FQNNGV. V was clipped by 5 bases and J by 9 bases, with 14 bases between them. The CDR3 is CASSHSRRGEQFF. Here the CDR3 DNA reads TGTGCCAGCAGCCATAGTCGGAGGGGTGAGCAGTTCTTC. The full variable domain, rest sourced from reference TRBV11-2 and TRBJ2-1, is EAGVAQSPRYKIIEKRQSVAFWCNPISGHATLYWYQQILGQGPKLLIQFQNNGVVDDSQLPKDRFSAERLKGVDSTLKIQPAKLEDSAVYLCASSHSRRGEQFFGPGTRLTVL.

This clonotype was detected ten times or more. The chain links TRBV6-1 to TRBJ1-3, with a weak D call TRBD1 (6 bases). Germline V CDR1 and CDR2: MNHNS, SASEGT. CDR3 length equals 14 residues. The germline V and J ends were trimmed by 1 base and 6 bases, with 10 bases remaining between them. CDR3 DNA sequence: TGTGCCAGCAGTGAAGAGGAGGGGGTAAACACCATATATTTT. Translation gives CASSEEEGVNTIYF.

The rearrangement uses TRBV4-2 and TRBJ2-2; D call uncertain. V lost 1 base and J 3 bases, leaving 12 bases between the germline ends. The germline V gene encodes CDR1 LGHNA and CDR2 YNFKEQ. This CDR3 has 16 amino acids. The DNA for the CDR3 is TGTGCCAGCAGCCAAGGGAACAGCTCCTACACCGGGGAGCTGTTTTTT. It specifies CASSQGNSSYTGELFF.